Below are 9 T cell receptor beta chains sequenced from a single sample in a study of circulating CD8 cells and anti-PD-1 response in melanoma. Four subsets defined by PD-1 and/or TIGIT were sorted from live CD3+CD8+TCRalphabeta+ cells. TCR libraries were prepared from roughly 15 ng of total RNA with the QIAseq Immune Repertoire TCR panel. TCRdb reprocessed the reads via MiXCR and lists one record per CDR3 protein. The sample consists of 950 to 1,500 distinct CDR3 sequences, 7.6% of them appearing once. The source material was CD8+ T cells from PBMCs, sampled at baseline or after one month of anti-PD-1 therapy (not recorded which). The origin of the receptors is a human donor with melanoma.

In its sample, this clonotype ranks as large (0.1 to 1%). CDR3: CASSLSLATDTQYF. For the CDR3, the DNA is TGTGCCAGCAGTTTATCACTGGCCACAGATACGCAGTATTTT. V usage is TRBV28 and J usage is TRBJ2-3; D unclear. Trimming left V 1 base short and J 2 bases short, with 7 bases between. Germline CDR1 and CDR2: MDHEN and SYDVKM. There are 14 residues in the CDR3.

This clonotype ranks as medium-sized. The rearrangement uses TRBV9 and TRBJ2-3; the D gene is possibly TRBD1 (6 bases). V was trimmed by 0 bases and J by 0 bases, leaving 14 bases between them. The germline V gene encodes CDR1 SGDLS and CDR2 YYNGEE. The CDR3 has 17 residues. CDR3 sequence (DNA): TGTGCCAGCAGCGTAGCTGCAGGGGAATCTAGCACAGATACGCAGTATTTT. Translating gives CASSVAAGESSTDTQYF.

This clonotype is categorized as medium-sized. The chain is built from TRBV3-1 and TRBJ2-1; D possibly corresponds to TRBD2 (6 bases). Trimming removed 5 bases from V and 6 bases from J, with 11 bases in between. CDR3 length equals 13 residues. Germline V CDR1 and CDR2: LGHDT, YNNKEL (reference sequence). Here the CDR3 reads CASSYPGGNEQFF. In nucleotides, the CDR3 is TGTGCCAGCAGCTACCCCGGGGGCAATGAGCAGTTCTTC.

This clonotype ranks as medium-sized. The rearrangement links TRBV24-1 to TRBJ2-3; the match to TRBD1 covers 9 bases. Germline V gene lookup returns CDR1 KGHDR and CDR2 SFDVKD. Trimming removed 9 bases from V and 0 bases from J; junction bases left unmatched: 9. The CDR3 covers 16 residues. CDR3 region: CATESSGTGSTDTQYF. CDR3 DNA: TGTGCCACCGAGTCGTCCGGGACAGGGAGCACAGATACGCAGTATTTT.

This clonotype is deemed medium-sized. The V gene is TRBV4-2, the J gene TRBJ1-5; the D is unclear. The CDR3 spans 16 residues. Germline CDR1 reads LGHNA; CDR2 reads YNFKEQ. Trimming cost V 5 bases and J 4 bases, with 18 bases left between them. The CDR3 nucleotides read TGTGCCAGCAGCTCACGGGGTTCACGGGGAAATCAGCCCCAGCATTTT. This translates into CASSSRGSRGNQPQHF.

This clonotype is classed as large (0.1 to 1%). The rearrangement links TRBV20-1 to TRBJ2-3, with 9 bases lining up with TRBD2. From germline, CDR1 is DFQATT and CDR2 SNEGSKA (reference sequence). Trimming cost V 0 bases and J 6 bases; bases outside gene matches: 7. The CDR3 runs to 15 residues. The CDR3 region is CSARDFSGGSDTQYF. The CDR3 DNA follows: TGCAGTGCTAGAGACTTTAGCGGGGGCAGTGATACGCAGTATTTT.

This clonotype is medium-sized within its sample. J is TRBJ1-6 and V is TRBV27; D gene ambiguous. The ends were cut back, 4 bases at V and 2 bases at J, with 12 bases in the middle. Per the germline V gene, CDR1 is MNHEY and CDR2 is SMNVEV (reference sequence). The CDR3 runs to 16 residues. The DNA of the CDR3 is TGTGCCAGCAGTTCTTTGCCCAGGCCCTATAATTCACCCCTCCACTTT. Encoded protein: CASSSLPRPYNSPLHF.

This clonotype is classed as medium-sized. The CDR3 bases are TGTGCCACCCGCGGAGAGGGACAGGTCACCGGGGAGCTGTTTTTT. Its translation: CATRGEGQVTGELFF. The chain uses TRBV19 and TRBJ2-2, with TRBD1 matching 8 bases. The CDR3 has 15 amino acids. The V gene end was trimmed by 10 bases and the J gene end by 4 bases; junction bases not matched to a gene: 11. Germline V gene sequence: CDR1 LNHDA, CDR2 SQIVND (reference sequence).

In its sample, this clonotype ranks as medium-sized (0.01 to 0.1%). The chain combines TRBV12-3 or TRBV12-4 with TRBJ2-6, with 7 bases matching TRBD1. This CDR3 has 19 amino acids. V lost 0 bases and J lost 3; bases outside the gene matches: 11. DNA for the CDR3: TGTGCCAGCAGTTTAGCGCTGTCAGGGGGAGCTTTTGGGGCCAACGTCCTGACTTTC. Translated: CASSLALSGGAFGANVLTF.